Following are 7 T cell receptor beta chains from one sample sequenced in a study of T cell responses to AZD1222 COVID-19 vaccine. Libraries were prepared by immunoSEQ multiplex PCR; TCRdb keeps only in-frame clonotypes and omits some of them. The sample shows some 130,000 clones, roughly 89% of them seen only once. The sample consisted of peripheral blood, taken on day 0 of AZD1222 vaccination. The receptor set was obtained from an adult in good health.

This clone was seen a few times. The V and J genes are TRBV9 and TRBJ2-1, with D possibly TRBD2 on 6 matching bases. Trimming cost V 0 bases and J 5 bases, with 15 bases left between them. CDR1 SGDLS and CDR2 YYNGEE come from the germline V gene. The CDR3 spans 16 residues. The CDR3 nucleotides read TGTGCCAGCAGCGTAGGACCGGGACTGAAACACAATGAGCAGTTCTTC. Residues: CASSVGPGLKHNEQFF.

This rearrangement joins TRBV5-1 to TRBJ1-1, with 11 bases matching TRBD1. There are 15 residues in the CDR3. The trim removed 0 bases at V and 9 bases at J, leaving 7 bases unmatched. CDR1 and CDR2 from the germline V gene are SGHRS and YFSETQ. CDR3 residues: CASSLGGTGGPQAFF. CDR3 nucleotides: TGCGCCAGCAGCTTGGGAGGGACAGGGGGTCCTCAAGCTTTCTTT.

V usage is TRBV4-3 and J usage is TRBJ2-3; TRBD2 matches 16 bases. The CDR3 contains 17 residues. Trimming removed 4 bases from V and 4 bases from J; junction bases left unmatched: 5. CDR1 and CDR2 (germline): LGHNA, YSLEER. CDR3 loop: CASSPSGLAGGADTQYF. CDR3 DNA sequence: TGCGCCAGCAGCCCCTCGGGACTAGCGGGGGGGGCAGATACGCAGTATTTT.

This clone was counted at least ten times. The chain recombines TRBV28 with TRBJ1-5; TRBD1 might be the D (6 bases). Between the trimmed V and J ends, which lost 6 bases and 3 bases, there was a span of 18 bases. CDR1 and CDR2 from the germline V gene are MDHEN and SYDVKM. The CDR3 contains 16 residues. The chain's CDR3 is CASSSRSDRNNQPQHF. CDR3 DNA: TGTGCCAGCAGCTCCAGATCGGACAGAAACAATCAGCCCCAGCATTTT.

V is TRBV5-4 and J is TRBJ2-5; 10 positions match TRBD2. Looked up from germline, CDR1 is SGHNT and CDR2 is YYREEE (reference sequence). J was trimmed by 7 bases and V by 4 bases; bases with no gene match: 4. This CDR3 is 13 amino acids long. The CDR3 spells CASSLAGEGTQYF. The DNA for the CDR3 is TGTGCCAGCAGCCTAGCGGGAGAAGGGACCCAGTACTTC.

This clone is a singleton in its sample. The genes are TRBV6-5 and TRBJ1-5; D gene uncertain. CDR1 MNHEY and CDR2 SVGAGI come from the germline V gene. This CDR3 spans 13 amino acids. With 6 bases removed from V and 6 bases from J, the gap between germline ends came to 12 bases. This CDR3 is CASSWRDSQPQHF. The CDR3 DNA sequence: TGTGCCAGCAGCTGGAGGGATAGTCAGCCCCAGCATTTT.

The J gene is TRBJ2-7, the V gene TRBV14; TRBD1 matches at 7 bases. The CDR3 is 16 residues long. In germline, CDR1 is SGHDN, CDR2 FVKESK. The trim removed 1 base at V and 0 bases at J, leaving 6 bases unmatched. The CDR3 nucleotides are TGTGCCAGCAGCCAAGCACAGGGGCCCCTCTCCTACGAGCAGTACTTC. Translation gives CASSQAQGPLSYEQYF.